Below, 29 T cell receptor beta chains from the same sample are listed, as sequenced in a study of T cell repertoires in cytomegalovirus infection. TCRdb re-called the reads with MiXCR, one entry per CDR3 protein. The sample records approximately 910,000 distinct CDR3 sequences, under 40% being singletons. These receptors lack a known antigen. This material consisted of cultured CD8+ T cells from PBMCs, taken from culture after CMV antigen stimulation. The receptor set was obtained from a human donor in good health (CMV status not recorded). Some clones in this sample may be carry-over from other donors' samples.

The gene calls are TRBV20-1 and TRBJ1-1, with a tentative D call TRBD1 (5 bases). V was cut by 0 bases and J by 6 bases, with 14 bases left in between. This CDR3 spans 14 amino acids. The V gene's germline CDR1 is DFQATT and CDR2 SNEGSKA (reference sequence). CDR3 protein: CSARDLTGPPEAFF. CDR3 DNA: TGCAGTGCTAGAGATTTGACGGGGCCTCCTGAAGCTTTCTTT.

This clonotype was seen repeatedly, ten times or more. This chain links TRBV6-6 with TRBJ1-1; 11 bases agree with TRBD1. V trimming: 2 bases; J trimming: 1 base; junction bases outside the gene matches: 3. The V gene's germline CDR1 is MNHNY and CDR2 SVGAGI (reference sequence). The length of the CDR3 is 16 residues. The CDR3 bases are TGTGCCAGCAGTTACGAGGACAGGGGGCAGAACACTGAAGCTTTCTTT. Encoded protein: CASSYEDRGQNTEAFF.

This clonotype was counted a few times. The V and J genes are TRBV4-2 and TRBJ2-3, with D perhaps TRBD2 (6 bases). Trimming shortened V by 4 bases and J by 2 bases, and 13 bases separated the two germline ends. The CDR3 runs to 15 residues. The germline V gene encodes CDR1 LGHNA and CDR2 YNFKEQ. Here the CDR3 DNA reads TGTGCCAGCAGCCCCCGGGAGCGAGCCACAGATACGCAGTATTTT. It encodes CASSPRERATDTQYF.

This clonotype has only a few counts. The chain carries TRBV25-1 and TRBJ1-2; tentative D call: TRBD1 (5 bases). Trimming stripped 2 bases from V and 4 bases from J, with 11 bases between. This CDR3 spans 14 amino acids. Germline CDR1 and CDR2: MGHDK and SYGVNS. CDR3 in DNA: TGTGCCAGCAGTGAACCAGGGACCAGCTATGGCTACACCTTC. This gives the protein CASSEPGTSYGYTF.

The sample holds a few counts of this clonotype. This sequence joins TRBV19 and TRBJ1-5; D uncertain. This CDR3 comprises 13 residues. Deletions cut 4 bases from V and 0 bases from J, with 4 bases between. Germline CDR1 is LNHDA and CDR2 is SQIVND (reference sequence). This CDR3 is CASSTHSNQPQHF. CDR3 coding DNA: TGTGCCAGTAGTACGCATAGCAATCAGCCCCAGCATTTT.

This clonotype has a count of ten or more. The V gene is TRBV6-1, the J gene TRBJ1-5, with D hard to call. The CDR3 runs to 15 residues. V was pared by 1 base and J by 0 bases, with 7 bases between. Germline CDR1 is MNHNS and CDR2 is SASEGT. This CDR3 reads CASSEVRNSNQPQHF. In DNA form, the CDR3 reads TGTGCCAGCAGTGAAGTAAGGAATAGCAATCAGCCCCAGCATTTT.

The CDR3 bases are TGTGCCAGCAAGTTTAGGGACAGGGCCATCAATGAGCAGTTCTTC. This sequence encodes CASKFRDRAINEQFF. This chain connects TRBV2 to TRBJ2-1; 9 bases agree with TRBD1. Germline V gene data show CDR1 as SNHLY and CDR2 as FYNNEI. The CDR3 sequence is 15 residues long. The V gene end was trimmed by 7 bases and the J gene end by 6 bases; junction bases not matched to a gene: 10.

This chain uses TRBV6-5 with TRBJ2-1; TRBD1 matches at 8 bases. The length of the CDR3 is 19 residues. V lost 0 bases, J lost 7 bases, and 17 bases stayed unmatched. Germline-derived CDR1 and CDR2 are MNHEY and SVGAGI. The CDR3 protein is CASSYSSYRGTTGVNEQFF. The CDR3 bases are TGTGCCAGCAGTTACTCGAGTTACAGGGGGACGACCGGGGTGAATGAGCAGTTCTTC.

V gene TRBV2 combines with J gene TRBJ2-2; weak D call: TRBD2 (6 bases). V lost 9 bases and J 1 base, leaving 9 bases between the germline ends. CDR1 is SNHLY and CDR2 is FYNNEI in the germline V gene. The CDR3 spans 13 residues. CDR3 residues: CARGGLNTGELFF. The CDR3 DNA reads TGTGCCAGGGGAGGTCTGAACACCGGGGAGCTGTTTTTT.

This chain uses TRBV19 with TRBJ2-2; 12 bases agree with TRBD2. V lost 11 bases to trimming and J lost 8 bases; unmatched junction nucleotides: 6. This CDR3 contains 13 residues. CDR1 and CDR2 from the germline V gene are LNHDA and SQIVND (reference sequence). The CDR3 loop is CASLGTSGGELFF. In nucleotides, the CDR3 is TGTGCCTCCCTGGGGACTAGCGGGGGGGAGCTGTTTTTT. The entire variable domain, with the rest obtained from reference TRBV19 and TRBJ2-2, is as follows: DGGITQSPKYLFRKEGQNVTLSCEQNLNHDAMYWYRQDPGQGLRLIYYSQIVNDFQKGDIAEGYSVSREKKESFPLTVTSAQKNPTAFYLCASLGTSGGELFFGEGSRLTVL.

Worth noting for this clonotype: A read error may account for a junction end that differs from germline. The chain recombines TRBV7-6 with TRBJ2-3, with TRBD1 matching over 9 bases. The length of the CDR3 is 15 residues. Germline-derived CDR1 and CDR2 are SGHVS and FNYEAQ. This CDR3 is CANSTPGQGSDTQYF. The CDR3 region has the DNA TGTGCCAACAGCACTCCGGGACAGGGCTCAGATACGCAGTATTTT.

This chain links TRBV6-6 with TRBJ2-2; D may be TRBD2 (5 bases). Looked up from germline, CDR1 is MNHNY and CDR2 is SVGAGI (reference sequence). Trimming removed 5 bases at V and 1 base at J, with 14 bases between. CDR3 length: 16 residues. CDR3 in DNA: TGTGCCAGCAGTCCTAAAGTCCGGGGGAACACCGGGGAGCTGTTTTTT. Amino acid sequence: CASSPKVRGNTGELFF.

The rearrangement uses TRBV27 and TRBJ1-2; D is possibly TRBD1 (6 bases). V lost 5 bases and J 8 bases, leaving 21 bases between the germline ends. Germline CDR1 reads MNHEY; CDR2 reads SMNVEV (reference sequence). The CDR3 contains 15 residues. The CDR3 protein is CASSISDRSLLGYTF. In DNA form, the CDR3 reads TGTGCCAGCAGTATCTCGGACAGAAGCCTCCTGGGCTACACCTTC.

The rearrangement links TRBV6-2 or TRBV6-3 to TRBJ2-3; 8 bases map to TRBD2. The CDR3 is made up of 21 amino acids. The V and J ends lost 2 bases and 0 bases, in that order; junction bases with no gene match: 19. CDR1 is MNHEY, CDR2 SVGEGT, per germline. The CDR3: CASSYPPGRGVGTSSTDTQYF. The DNA of the CDR3 is TGTGCCAGCAGTTACCCGCCAGGGCGGGGGGTCGGCACCTCTAGCACAGATACGCAGTATTTT.

The chain has TRBV12-3 or TRBV12-4 and TRBJ2-3; D might be TRBD1 (6 bases). Trimming took off 3 bases at V and 6 bases at J, with 10 bases between the two ends. The CDR3 sequence is 13 residues long. DNA of the CDR3: TGTGCCAGCAGTTTGGGGACAAGCGATACGCAGTATTTT. Amino acids: CASSLGTSDTQYF.

This clonotype was seen a handful of times. The chain has TRBV29-1 and TRBJ2-7, with D tentatively TRBD1 (6 bases). The CDR3 length is 15 residues. Trimming left V 0 bases short and J 3 bases short, with 15 bases between. The germline V gene has CDR1 SQVTM and CDR2 ANQGSEA. This CDR3 is CSVEEDSQGFYEQYF. The CDR3 DNA sequence: TGCAGCGTTGAAGAGGACAGCCAAGGGTTCTACGAGCAGTACTTC.

The chain is built from TRBV27 and TRBJ1-2; D is undetermined. Trimming removed 3 bases at V and 6 bases at J, with 11 bases between. Germline V CDR1 and CDR2: MNHEY, SMNVEV (reference sequence). The CDR3 is 13 amino acids. This CDR3 reads CASSLNVLNGYTF. The CDR3 DNA sequence: TGTGCCAGCAGTTTGAATGTATTGAATGGCTACACCTTC.

This clonotype was detected only a few times. V usage is TRBV7-6 and J usage is TRBJ2-3; D perhaps matches TRBD2 (5 bases). This CDR3 spans 15 amino acids. V was clipped by 0 bases and J by 5 bases, with 12 bases between them. Looked up from germline, CDR1 is SGHVS and CDR2 is FNYEAQ. CDR3 nucleotide sequence: TGTGCCAGCAGCTTAGCAGCTAGCAACAGAGATACGCAGTATTTT. Protein product: CASSLAASNRDTQYF.

The chain employs TRBV27 and TRBJ2-3; tentative D call: TRBD2 (5 bases). This CDR3 is built from 16 residues. Trimming removed 5 bases at V and 2 bases at J, with 17 bases between. The germline V gene has CDR1 MNHEY and CDR2 SMNVEV (reference sequence). As DNA, the CDR3 is TGTGCCAGCAGTGGACTTGACATACTCTTCACAGATACGCAGTATTTT. Protein sequence: CASSGLDILFTDTQYF.

V is TRBV28 and J is TRBJ2-3; 9 bases align to TRBD2. Losses at the gene ends were 4 bases for V and 5 bases for J; bases not matched to a gene: 10. The CDR3 is 16 amino acids. CDR1 is MDHEN and CDR2 is SYDVKM in the germline V gene. Here the CDR3 DNA reads TGTGCCAGCAGTTGGGCGCGCGGGGGGGCCAGAGATACGCAGTATTTT. Its protein product is CASSWARGGARDTQYF.

This clonotype has just a few counts. CDR3 nucleotides: TGTGCCATCAGTGAGAAGGGACAGGGGGCCTCGGACTATGGCTACACCTTC. Translation: CAISEKGQGASDYGYTF. The chain recombines TRBV10-3 with TRBJ1-2; 12 bases are shared with TRBD1. Germline V lookup: CDR1 ENHRY, CDR2 SYGVKD. The CDR3 contains 17 residues. V lost 2 bases to trimming and J lost 3 bases; unmatched junction nucleotides: 7.

The V and J genes are TRBV14 and TRBJ2-1, with D perhaps matching TRBD1 or TRBD2 (6 bases each). V was trimmed by 0 bases and J by 4 bases, leaving 13 bases between them. This CDR3 region has 16 residues. In germline, CDR1 is SGHDN, CDR2 FVKESK. This CDR3 is CASSQDHTGAYNEQFF. The CDR3 bases are TGTGCCAGCAGCCAAGATCACACGGGGGCGTACAATGAGCAGTTCTTC.

The chain uses TRBV10-2 and TRBJ2-3, with D perhaps matching TRBD1 (6 bases). The CDR3 contains 13 residues. With 2 bases removed from V and 3 bases from J, the gap between germline ends came to 6 bases. Germline values: CDR1 WSHSY, CDR2 SAAADI. CDR3 sequence: CASSEQGTDTQYF. DNA for the CDR3: TGCGCCAGCAGTGAGCAGGGGACAGATACGCAGTATTTT.

The V call is TRBV7-8, the J call TRBJ2-7; D call uncertain. The CDR3 consists of 15 residues. CDR1 is SGHVS, CDR2 FQNEAQ, per germline. With 1 base removed from V and 6 bases from J, the gap between germline ends came to 16 bases. The CDR3 sequence: CASSLGDRARGEQYV. As DNA, the CDR3 is TGTGCCAGCAGCTTAGGAGACCGGGCCAGAGGCGAGCAGTACGTC.

This clonotype has just a few counts. V gene TRBV27 combines with J gene TRBJ2-5, with D tentatively TRBD1 or TRBD2 (6 bases each). The germline V gene encodes CDR1 MNHEY and CDR2 SMNVEV (reference sequence). This CDR3 comprises 14 residues. Trimming took 0 bases from V and 5 from J, leaving 10 bases between them. The CDR3 nucleotides are TGTGCCAGCAGTTTATCGACGGGGGCTGAGACCCAGTACTTC. Translating gives CASSLSTGAETQYF.

This clonotype has just a few counts. The rearrangement links TRBV27 to TRBJ1-1; D remains ambiguous. This CDR3 spans 13 amino acids. The ends were cut back, 2 bases at V and 8 bases at J, with 12 bases in the middle. Germline V CDR1 and CDR2: MNHEY, SMNVEV (reference sequence). The CDR3 reads CASSLGYAREAFF. The CDR3 DNA sequence: TGTGCCAGCAGTTTAGGGTATGCCCGGGAAGCTTTCTTT.

A few counts support this clonotype. The V call is TRBV7-9, the J call TRBJ2-7; TRBD1 matches at 10 bases. CDR3 length: 15 residues. After removal of 0 bases from V and 5 bases from J, the junction contained 4 bases not matched to a gene. CDR1 and CDR2 from the germline V gene are SEHNR and FQNEAQ (reference sequence). The CDR3 loop reads CASSLAGQGPDEQYF. CDR3 DNA sequence: TGTGCCAGCAGCTTAGCGGGACAGGGGCCGGACGAGCAGTACTTC.

In its sample, this clonotype was seen once. The V call is TRBV29-1, the J call TRBJ2-1, with unresolved D. This CDR3 is built from 16 residues. Trimming stripped 3 bases from V and 6 bases from J, with 21 bases between. Germline V CDR1 and CDR2: SQVTM, ANQGSEA. The CDR3 here is CSVEAPTAYVGNEQFF. The CDR3 DNA is TGCAGCGTTGAGGCCCCAACAGCTTATGTGGGCAATGAGCAGTTCTTC.

The table lists this clonotype with many counts. The chain combines TRBV7-8 with TRBJ2-2; maybe TRBD2 (6 bases). Germline V gives CDR1 SGHVS, CDR2 FQNEAQ. This CDR3 comprises 15 residues. Trimming stripped 3 bases from V and 4 bases from J, with 12 bases between. CDR3 in amino acids: CASSLPGGVTGELFF. CDR3 sequence (DNA): TGTGCCAGCAGCTTGCCAGGAGGGGTCACCGGGGAGCTGTTTTTT.